This TCR beta chain was recorded in a study of pediatric ulcerative colitis. The data were produced by immunoSEQ multiplex PCR, yet TCRdb's version contains in-frame clones alone and is incomplete. Here the sample spans approximately 30,000 clones, approximately 82% being singletons. The receptor was isolated from a boy aged 5 to 17 with severe ulcerative colitis. The specimen was blood.

The CDR3 loop reads CASSPWGGSYNEQFF. The CDR3 DNA is TGTGCCAGCAGTCCCTGGGGGGGGTCCTACAATGAGCAGTTCTTC. The J gene is TRBJ2-1, the V gene TRBV7-6; TRBD2 agrees at 7 bases. V lost 6 bases to trimming and J lost 1 base; unmatched junction nucleotides: 6. Germline lookup yields CDR1 SGHVS and CDR2 FNYEAQ. CDR3 length equals 15 residues.